This note documents a single T cell receptor beta chain sequence. These data come from a study of T cell repertoires in cytomegalovirus infection. The CDR3 is 15 amino acids. The V end lost 0 bases, the J end lost 3 bases, and 11 bases lay between the germline ends. Germline V lookup: CDR1 LGHNA, CDR2 YNFKEQ. Each CDR3 protein gets one entry after TCRdb re-called the reads with MiXCR. The sample lists about 97,000 distinct CDR3 sequences; about 15% were seen once. The specimen was PBMCs. This TCR was sampled from a human donor in good health (CMV status not recorded). Some clones in this sample may be carry-over from other donors' samples. The V gene is TRBV4-2, the J gene TRBJ1-2; D is uncertain. The CDR3 region is CASSQEREGYYGYTF. For the CDR3, the DNA is TGTGCCAGCAGCCAAGAAAGGGAGGGTTACTATGGCTACACCTTC.